This is a list of T cell receptor beta chains from one sample in a study of T cells expressing NK-cell markers. No DNA is given; TCRdb re-called the 5' RACE reads and lists each CDR3 protein once. Its listing shows some 500,000 distinct CDR3 sequences. Sequenced material: blood T cells: a sorted CD56 or NKG2C T cell subset, CD4+ or CD8+ T cells, or bulk PBMC T cells (not recorded which). The receptors come from a woman aged 50 to 60 in good health. The CDR3 runs from the conserved cysteine through the conserved F or W. Each record gives: V gene, J gene, CDR3 protein.

V: TRBV27
J: TRBJ2-7
CDR3: CASSLWGSSYEQYF

V: TRBV7-2
J: TRBJ2-2
CDR3: CATGGENAGGELFF

V: TRBV25-1
J: TRBJ1-2
CDR3: CASSEVGASINGYTF

V: TRBV5-6
J: TRBJ2-7
CDR3: CASRTGRLAGTYEQYF

V: TRBV14
J: TRBJ2-2
CDR3: CASSQVPRTTGELFF

V: TRBV7-9
J: TRBJ2-1
CDR3: CASSPSKGIAGPLDEQFF

V: TRBV3-1
J: TRBJ1-1
CDR3: CASSQAKGGTEAFF

V: TRBV5-1
J: TRBJ2-2
CDR3: CASSLVLAGGSNTGELFF

V: TRBV7-8
J: TRBJ1-6
CDR3: CASSLDGQGRSPLHF

V: TRBV12-3/TRBV12-4
J: TRBJ2-2
CDR3: CASSLREVLGELFF

V: TRBV12-3/TRBV12-4
J: TRBJ1-1
CDR3: CASSPLSTVLNTEAFF

V: TRBV3-1
J: TRBJ2-7
CDR3: CASSQGRLSYEQYF

V: TRBV5-1
J: TRBJ2-3
CDR3: CASRKPLLVRDRFTDTQYF

V: TRBV3-1
J: TRBJ2-2
CDR3: CASSRFGLDAGELFF

V: TRBV20-1
J: TRBJ2-7
CDR3: CSASKPPPGTGLFEQYF

V: TRBV12-3/TRBV12-4
J: TRBJ1-2
CDR3: CASTETDYGYTF

V: TRBV2
J: TRBJ2-1
CDR3: CASGAGGGYNEQFF

V: TRBV6-5
J: TRBJ2-7
CDR3: CASSPKAGPGYEQYF

V: TRBV10-1
J: TRBJ2-2
CDR3: CASSESGLAGAPPMTELFF

V: TRBV2
J: TRBJ2-2
CDR3: CASRRDPKTGELFF

V: TRBV10-2
J: TRBJ1-5
CDR3: CASSERLGDSNQPQHF

V: TRBV5-6
J: TRBJ2-3
CDR3: CASSSPLQGLTDTQYF